The 18 T cell receptor beta chains below come from one sample, sequenced in a study of T cell clonality in common variable immunodeficiency. Measured with immunoSEQ multiplex PCR; TCRdb has only the in-frame clones, and not every one. The sample yields around 16,000 clones, without any singletons. Overall study results and limits: Reportedly, TCR beta sequences from common variable immunodeficiency showed fewer deletions and N-nucleotide insertions.

Their recognized antigens are unknown. Material for sequencing was peripheral blood mononuclear cells. These receptors were collected from a human donor with common variable immunodeficiency.

This clone was seen more than once but under ten times. The CDR3 end falls 3 residues outside the read, so it is completed with the germline J gene. The genes are TRBV6-2 or TRBV6-3 and TRBJ1-2; the D gene is possibly TRBD1 (6 bases). The CDR3 covers 15 residues. Trimming took 5 bases from V and 4 from J, leaving 17 bases between them. CDR1 is MNHEY, CDR2 SVGEGT, per germline. The sequenced CDR3 bases are TGTGCCAGCAGTCTTCCCGGACAGACCGTCTATGGC. As protein: CASSLPGQTVYG. The entire CDR3 sequence reads CASSLPGQTVYGYTF.

To note about this clone: The observed sequence ends 3 residues before the CDR3 terminus, with the missing tail filled in from the germline J gene. The chain links TRBV6-9 to TRBJ2-1; D remains unclear. Trimming pared 3 bases from V and 5 bases from J, leaving 11 bases between. The germline gives CDR1 MNHGY, CDR2 SVAAGI. The CDR3 extends over 14 amino acids. The CDR3 bases that were read are TGTGCCAGCAGTTACGCCAGGTCGGACAATGAG. It specifies CASSYARSDNE. The whole CDR3 protein is CASSYARSDNEQFF.

This clone is termed medium-sized. The read terminates 3 residues ahead of where the CDR3 ends, so the germline J gene completes it. The chain combines TRBV6-2 or TRBV6-3 with TRBJ2-2; TRBD1 agrees at 7 bases. Trimming took 6 bases from V and 2 from J; bases not matched to a gene: 6. In germline, CDR1 is MNHEY, CDR2 SVGEGT. The CDR3 has 15 residues. This CDR3 reads CASRNRGYNTGELFF. The covered CDR3 bases are TGTGCCAGCAGAAACAGGGGATACAACACCGGGGAG.

Only a few counts were recorded for this clone. The read ends 3 residues before the CDR3 terminus; that terminus is restored from the germline J gene. This chain uses TRBV19 with TRBJ2-2; 7 bases agree with TRBD1. In germline, CDR1 is LNHDA, CDR2 SQIVND (reference sequence). Trimming at V came to 3 bases and at J to 4 bases, leaving 2 bases not matched to a gene. This CDR3 spans 14 amino acids. CDR3 loop: CASSITGATGELFF. Partial CDR3 DNA: TGTGCCAGTAGTATTACAGGGGCCACCGGGGAG.

A few counts support this clone. Partial CDR3 DNA: TGTGCCAGTAGTCCCGCCGGGACAGGCAACCCTGAA. It translates to CASSPAGTGNPE. The entire CDR3 is CASSPAGTGNPEAFF. The chain carries TRBV19 and TRBJ1-1; 8 nucleotides line up with TRBD1. Sequencing ends 3 residues short of the CDR3 end; the germline J gene provides the rest. Germline V CDR1 and CDR2: LNHDA, SQIVND (reference sequence). With V trimmed by 5 bases and J by 6 bases, 11 bases remained unmatched. The CDR3 is made up of 15 amino acids.

This clone came up a few times. The sequenced fragment ends 3 residues before the CDR3 boundary, so the rest is inferred from the germline J gene. V gene TRBV20-1 combines with J gene TRBJ2-7, with 7 nucleotides matching TRBD2. The CDR3 has 13 amino acids. The V and J ends lost 1 base and 4 bases, in that order; junction bases with no gene match: 4. Germline CDR1 reads DFQATT; CDR2 reads SNEGSKA (reference sequence). The DNA read from the CDR3 is TGCAGTGCTAGAGGGACTAGTAAGTACGAG. Amino acids: CSARGTSKYE. The CDR3, in full, reads CSARGTSKYEQYF.

This clone has more than one count but fewer than ten. Sequencing ends 3 residues short of the CDR3 end; the germline J gene provides the rest. This rearrangement joins TRBV6-2 or TRBV6-3 to TRBJ2-6; D ambiguous. The CDR3 covers 13 residues. Between the trimmed V and J ends, which lost 7 bases and 0 bases, there was a span of 4 bases. Per the germline V gene, CDR1 is MNHEY and CDR2 is SVGEGT. CDR3 sequence: CASIHSGANVLTF. CDR3 bases read: TGTGCCAGCATCCACTCTGGGGCCAACGTC.

For this clone: With the read ending 3 residues before the CDR3 end, the germline J gene is used to fill in that end. The chain joins TRBV6-2 or TRBV6-3 to TRBJ1-5; possible D gene TRBD1, 5 bases. V shed 6 bases and J shed 0 bases, with 15 bases lying between them. The germline V gene encodes CDR1 MNHEY and CDR2 SVGEGT. This CDR3 spans 16 amino acids. Incomplete CDR3 DNA: TGTGCCAGCAGAACCCTCAGGGAATATAGCAATCAGCCC. Its translation: CASRTLREYSNQP. The full CDR3 reads CASRTLREYSNQPQHF.

This clone was seen a handful of times. The sequenced fragment ends 3 residues before the CDR3 boundary, so the rest is inferred from the germline J gene. V is TRBV19 and J is TRBJ1-2, with no clear D. The CDR3 extends over 13 amino acids. V gave up 7 bases and J gave up 3 bases, with 12 bases separating them. Germline CDR1 is LNHDA and CDR2 is SQIVND (reference sequence). CDR3 DNA, as far as it was read: TGTGCCAGTATAGCGGCAACGGACTATGGC. Translation gives CASIAATDYG. The full CDR3 protein is CASIAATDYGYTF.

On this clone: The observed sequence ends 3 residues before the CDR3 terminus, with the missing tail filled in from the germline J gene. This chain joins TRBV19 and TRBJ2-5; the D gene is possibly TRBD1 (7 bases). Per germline, CDR1 LNHDA and CDR2 SQIVND (reference sequence). The V and J ends lost 5 bases and 5 bases respectively, with 15 bases between them. The CDR3 has 14 amino acids. The CDR3 region is CASSAQGGGETQYF. The CDR3 bases that were read are TGTGCCAGTAGTGCCCAGGGGGGAGGTGAGACC.

To note about this clone: The sequenced fragment ends 3 residues before the CDR3 boundary, so the rest is inferred from the germline J gene. This chain connects TRBV7-2 to TRBJ2-7; tentative D call: TRBD1 (6 bases). Germline CDR1 reads SGHTA; CDR2 reads FQGNSA. The CDR3 sequence is 14 residues long. Trimming pared 4 bases from V and 0 bases from J, leaving 10 bases between. The CDR3 bases that were read are TGTGCCAGCAGCTCAACAGGGACCTCCTACGAG. Translating gives CASSSTGTSYE. The whole CDR3 sequence is CASSSTGTSYEQYF.

A few counts support this clone. The CDR3 end lies 3 residues beyond the end of the read and is filled in from the germline J gene. V is TRBV6-2 or TRBV6-3 and J is TRBJ1-1, with 9 bases matching TRBD1. Trimming cost V 2 bases and J 3 bases; bases outside gene matches: 4. Germline V gene lookup returns CDR1 MNHEY and CDR2 SVGEGT. The CDR3 spans 15 residues. CDR3 protein: CASSYPQGADTEAFF. The DNA read from the CDR3 is TGTGCCAGCAGTTACCCACAGGGGGCGGACACTGAA.

Relative to its sample, this clone is medium-sized. The read halts 3 residues ahead of the CDR3 end, with the missing end drawn from the germline J gene. The chain has TRBV29-1 and TRBJ2-1; 9 bases are shared with TRBD1. The CDR3 runs to 13 residues. Trimming removed 6 bases from V and 6 bases from J; junction bases left unmatched: 6. Germline V CDR1 and CDR2: SQVTM, ANQGSEA. The CDR3: CSVRTGVGNEQFF. Incomplete CDR3 DNA: TGCAGCGTGCGGACAGGGGTTGGCAATGAG.

Notes on this clone: The read is 3 residues too short to cover the CDR3 end, so that end is filled in from the germline J gene. The chain links TRBV18 to TRBJ2-1; TRBD2 aligns across 15 bases. CDR1 KGHSH and CDR2 LQKENI come from the germline V gene. V was pared by 3 bases and J by 8 bases, with 8 bases of the junction left unmatched. The CDR3 loop spans 17 amino acids. CDR3 bases read: TGTGCCAGCTCACCCCCGGGACTAGCGGGAGGTCTGGATGAG. Translating it yields CASSPPGLAGGLDE. The whole CDR3 region reads CASSPPGLAGGLDEQFF.

This clone turned up a few times. The read terminates 3 residues ahead of where the CDR3 ends, so the germline J gene completes it. The rearrangement joins TRBV18 to TRBJ2-7; D is undetermined. Trimming cost V 0 bases and J 0 bases, with 3 bases left between them. CDR1 KGHSH and CDR2 LQKENI come from the germline V gene. The CDR3 consists of 13 residues. The CDR3 DNA, read in part, is TGTGCCAGCTCACCACCTAGCTCCTACGAG. It encodes CASSPPSSYE. The entire CDR3 is CASSPPSSYEQYF.

With respect to this clone: Read sequence stops 3 residues before the CDR3 end, and the germline J gene provides the missing end. The genes are TRBV7-6 and TRBJ2-7; 8 bases are shared with TRBD1. The germline gives CDR1 SGHVS, CDR2 FNYEAQ. The CDR3 is made up of 14 amino acids. After removal of 0 bases from V and 5 bases from J, the junction contained 3 bases not matched to a gene. The CDR3: CASSLADRGHEQYF. The CDR3 bases that were read are TGTGCCAGCAGCTTAGCCGACAGGGGTCACGAG.

This clone was seen a few times. The CDR3 is cut off 3 residues early in the read; its end comes from the germline J gene. The chain combines TRBV20-1 with TRBJ1-2; no firm D call. V gave up 4 bases and J gave up 4 bases, with 10 bases separating them. This CDR3 is 12 amino acids long. CDR1 is DFQATT and CDR2 is SNEGSKA in the germline V gene (reference sequence). The CDR3 DNA, read in part, is TGCAGTGCTAAGGTGGGCAGCTATGGC. Encoded protein: CSAKVGSYG. The CDR3 in full is CSAKVGSYGYTF.

At least ten counts were recorded for this clone. CDR3 sequence reads: CASSRTGGGYTF. Incomplete CDR3 DNA: TGTGCCAGTAGTCGGACAGGGGGCGGC. The chain has TRBV19 and TRBJ1-2, with 11 nucleotides matching TRBD1. Sequencing ends 3 residues short of the CDR3 end; the germline J gene provides the rest. The CDR3 is 12 residues long. Germline CDR1 is LNHDA and CDR2 is SQIVND (reference sequence). Complete variable domain (other parts from reference TRBV19 and TRBJ1-2): DGGITQSPKYLFRKEGQNVTLSCEQNLNHDAMYWYRQDPGQGLRLIYYSQIVNDFQKGDIAEGYSVSREKKESFPLTVTSAQKNPTAFYLCASSRTGGGYTFGSGTRLTVV.